This section outlines one T cell receptor beta chain sequence together with its context. The sample belongs to a study of blood T cell repertoires in COVID-19. Study-wide context: Acute and convalescent COVID-19 samples came from the United States, Italy and Spain. Sample material is recorded as cDNA or gDNA derived from T cells, B-cell-depleted T cells, or PBMCs.

In the original analysis: Counts of nucleated cells, estimated from reference gene primer amplification, were obtained. The protocol was immunoSEQ multiplex PCR, while the TCRdb copy is restricted to in-frame clones and leaves out a portion. That table supplies the V and J calls and clone size; D and trimming were determined from the DNA. The sample contains 380,000 or so clones, more than 65% of which appear only once. The V gene lost 10 bases and the J gene lost 2 bases, with 13 bases spanning the gap. Germline CDR1 and CDR2: MRHNA and SNTAGT. CDR3 length: 13 amino acids. The chain employs TRBV6-4 and TRBJ2-3; the D is unclear. The origin of this receptor is a human donor with acute or convalescent COVID-19. The donor label of this sample is uncertain. The sequencing input was peripheral blood. The DNA for the CDR3 is TGTGCCACTATTCAGGCTCCCACAGATACGCAGTATTTT. This translates into CATIQAPTDTQYF.